Following are 19 T cell receptor beta chains from one sample sequenced in a study of T cells in Graves' hyperthyroidism and ophthalmopathy. Regions amplified from RNA transcripts were the TCR beta CDR3 regions. The primer set for the first-round RT-PCR of the TCR CDR3 was HTBI. Each CDR3 protein is one row after TCRdb ran MiXCR on the multiplex PCR reads. The sample consists of hundreds of thousands of distinct CDR3 sequences, 38% of them appearing once. Specimen: blood. The origin of the receptors is a man aged 18 to 30 with Graves' hyperthyroidism.

This clonotype appeared a few times. The chain couples TRBV11-2 to TRBJ2-7, with D perhaps TRBD2 (5 bases). The V end lost 5 bases, the J end lost 3 bases, and 14 bases lay between the germline ends. Germline values: CDR1 SGHAT, CDR2 FQNNGV. The CDR3 runs to 14 residues. CDR3 sequence: CASSPHSGYYEQYF. The CDR3 nucleotides read TGTGCCAGCAGCCCCCACAGCGGTTACTACGAGCAGTACTTC.

The chain combines TRBV4-2 with TRBJ1-1, with 8 bases matching TRBD1. CDR1 and CDR2 (germline): LGHNA, YNFKEQ. With 3 bases clipped from V and 0 bases from J, the junction kept 9 bases outside the gene matches. This CDR3 is 17 amino acids long. CDR3 loop: CASSQSRQGNMNTEAFF. Here the CDR3 DNA reads TGTGCCAGCAGCCAGTCGAGACAGGGGAACATGAACACTGAAGCTTTCTTT.

The chain links TRBV7-2 to TRBJ2-7, with D possibly matching TRBD2 (5 bases). The CDR3 extends over 12 amino acids. CDR1 and CDR2 from the germline V gene are SGHTA and FQGNSA. This CDR3 reads CARADVEYEQYF. The CDR3 DNA is TGTGCTAGAGCGGACGTGGAGTACGAGCAGTACTTC. Based on the CDR3 plus reference TRBV7-2 and TRBJ2-7, the full variable domain is GAGVSQSPSNKVTEKGKDVELRCDPISGHTALYWYRQSLGQGLEFLIYFQGNSAPDKSGLPSDRFSAERTGGSVSTLTIQRTQQEDSAVYLCARADVEYEQYFGPGTRLTVT.

This clonotype occurred many times. This chain links TRBV9 with TRBJ1-1; D perhaps matches TRBD1 (5 bases). CDR1 SGDLS and CDR2 YYNGEE come from the germline V gene. This CDR3 is built from 13 residues. The V and J ends lost 0 bases and 7 bases respectively, with 10 bases between them. The CDR3 DNA follows: TGTGCCAGCAGCGTAGAAGGGGAGGGTGAAGCTTTCTTT. Its translation: CASSVEGEGEAFF.

This clonotype was seen only a few times. The CDR3 DNA is TGTGCCAGCAGCGTAGGGGAGGGCAGGCCCTTCGCTGAAGCTTTCTTT. This encodes CASSVGEGRPFAEAFF. V usage is TRBV9 and J usage is TRBJ1-1; D ambiguous. V was cut by 0 bases and J by 6 bases, with 18 bases left in between. CDR3 length: 16 residues. The germline gives CDR1 SGDLS, CDR2 YYNGEE.

A single count supports this clonotype. The rearrangement joins TRBV15 to TRBJ1-1; a weak D match, TRBD1 (6 bases). The CDR3 is 15 residues long. Deletions cut 8 bases from V and 10 bases from J, with 26 bases between. CDR1 is LNHNV, CDR2 YYDKDF, per germline (reference sequence). CDR3 region: CATLSREGEVDVAFF. The CDR3 DNA reads as TGTGCCACCTTGTCTCGGGAGGGGGAGGTAGATGTAGCTTTCTTT.

On this clonotype itself: The conserved final phenylalanine or tryptophan is absent from the CDR3, which likely points to a read error. The genes are TRBV11-1 and TRBJ2-7; TRBD1 matches at 8 bases. Germline V gene data show CDR1 as SGHAT and CDR2 as FQDESV (reference sequence). V was clipped by 0 bases and J by 0 bases; unmatched bases: 4. The CDR3 loop spans 16 amino acids. The CDR3 here is CASSLAGTGGSYEQYL. CDR3 bases: TGTGCCAGCAGCTTAGCCGGAACAGGGGGCTCCTACGAGCAGTACCTC.

This clonotype was seen many times. This chain uses TRBV24-1 with TRBJ2-7; 8 bases are shared with TRBD1. This CDR3 contains 15 residues. V shed 3 bases and J 5 bases; nucleotides not matched to a gene: 8. Germline loops: CDR1 KGHDR, CDR2 SFDVKD. The CDR3 DNA reads TGTGCCACCAGTGATCCCGGGACAGGTGGCGACGAGCAGTACTTC. Protein sequence: CATSDPGTGGDEQYF.

A note on this clonotype: Being one base from a much bigger clone, this may be a read error. The chain combines TRBV2 with TRBJ1-2; no clear D. The CDR3 consists of 11 residues. CDR1 and CDR2 from the germline V gene are SNHLY and FYNNEI. DNA for the CDR3: TGTGCCAGCAGCTTCAATTTCGGCTACGCCTTC. Its protein product is CASSFNFGYAF. The entire variable domain, with the rest obtained from reference TRBV2 and TRBJ1-2, is as follows: EPEVTQTPSHQVTQMGQEVILRCVPISNHLYFYWYRQILGQKVEFLVSFYNNEISEKSEIFDDQFSVERPDGSNFTLKIRSTKLEDSAMYFCASSFNFGYAFGSGTRLTVV.

In this sample, this clonotype turned up a few times. The rearrangement joins TRBV25-1 to TRBJ2-4; D tentatively fits TRBD1 or TRBD2 (5 bases each). The germline V gene encodes CDR1 MGHDK and CDR2 SYGVNS. V lost 5 bases and J 0 bases, leaving 14 bases between the germline ends. The CDR3 runs 16 residues. In DNA, the CDR3 is TGTGCCAGCAGTCCAACCGGGACGGGAGCCAAAAACATTCAGTACTTC. Encoded protein: CASSPTGTGAKNIQYF.

This chain links TRBV7-9 with TRBJ2-7; 7 bases are shared with TRBD2. The CDR3 extends over 14 amino acids. Germline values: CDR1 SEHNR, CDR2 FQNEAQ (reference sequence). J was trimmed by 0 bases and V by 6 bases; bases with no gene match: 5. This CDR3 reads CASRHTSDSYEQYF. The CDR3 DNA is TGTGCCAGCAGACACACTAGCGACTCCTACGAGCAGTACTTC.

As for this clonotype: At one of its ends the junction is not consistent with the germline gene, which may arise from a read error. The chain couples TRBV7-2 to TRBJ1-3; TRBD1 matches 8 bases. Germline V gives CDR1 SGHTA, CDR2 FQGNSA. This CDR3 region has 15 residues. CDR3 residues: CASSNTGGTGNTIYF. The CDR3 nucleotides read TGCGCCAGCAGCAACACAGGGGGAACTGGAAACACCATATATTTT.

This clonotype was recorded many times. The CDR3 here is CASSFLGFEQYF. CDR3 bases: TGTGCCAGCAGTTTTCTCGGGTTCGAGCAGTACTTC. The rearrangement uses TRBV7-2 and TRBJ2-7, with D unresolved. This CDR3 comprises 12 residues. From germline, CDR1 is SGHTA and CDR2 FQGNSA. Trimming pared 6 bases from V and 6 bases from J, leaving 12 bases between.

This clonotype was observed a handful of times. The rearrangement links TRBV20-1 to TRBJ1-1, with D perhaps matching TRBD1 (5 bases). V was clipped by 6 bases and J by 1 base, with 15 bases between them. The CDR3 is 14 amino acids. Germline values: CDR1 DFQATT, CDR2 SNEGSKA (reference sequence). The CDR3 spells CSAPEGTGNTEAFF. The DNA of the CDR3 is TGCAGTGCGCCAGAGGGGACGGGGAACACTGAAGCTTTCTTT.

The chain combines TRBV6-6 with TRBJ1-1, with unresolved D. Trimming cost V 0 bases and J 4 bases, with 6 bases left between them. The length of the CDR3 is 13 residues. The germline V gene encodes CDR1 MNHNY and CDR2 SVGAGI (reference sequence). For the CDR3, the DNA is TGTGCCAGCAGTTACTCGAGCAGCACTGAAGCTTTCTTT. Translating it yields CASSYSSSTEAFF.

A note on this clonotype: At one of its ends the junction is not consistent with the germline gene, which may arise from a read error. V and J are TRBV7-8 and TRBJ2-6; D is possibly TRBD1 (5 bases). The CDR3 spans 18 residues. CDR1 and CDR2 from the germline V gene are SGHVS and FQNEAQ. CDR3 in amino acids: CASSFLVLGISGANVPTF. For the CDR3, the DNA is TGTGCCAGCAGCTTTTTGGTGTTAGGGATCTCTGGGGCCAACGTCCCGACTTTC.

This clonotype showed up many times. The gene calls are TRBV29-1 and TRBJ2-2; 11 nucleotides agree with TRBD1. This CDR3 has 14 amino acids. The J segment lost 7 bases and the V segment lost 6 bases, leaving 7 bases of the junction unmatched. The germline gives CDR1 SQVTM, CDR2 ANQGSEA. The CDR3 region is CSVEDRGLSGELFF. CDR3 DNA sequence: TGCAGCGTAGAGGACAGGGGGCTAAGCGGGGAGCTGTTTTTT.

This clonotype has just a few counts. The chain carries TRBV12-3 or TRBV12-4 and TRBJ2-7; 7 nucleotides line up with TRBD1. Losses at the gene ends were 5 bases for V and 5 bases for J; bases not matched to a gene: 6. This CDR3 is built from 13 residues. This CDR3 is CASSRDRVHEQYF. Written as DNA, the CDR3 is TGTGCCAGCAGTAGAGACAGGGTCCACGAGCAGTACTTC.

J is TRBJ2-3 and V is TRBV4-2; maybe TRBD2 (5 bases). The CDR3 consists of 12 residues. V was shortened by 4 bases and J by 5 bases, with 7 bases between the two germline ends. CDR1 LGHNA and CDR2 YNFKEQ come from the germline V gene. Written as DNA, the CDR3 is TGTGCCAGCAGCCCCGAGGGAGATACGCAGTATTTT. Its translation is CASSPEGDTQYF.